This TCR beta chain comes out of a study of cytomegalovirus exposure and HLA in healthy donors. The CDR3 adds up to 14 amino acids, both ends counted. 60 Vbeta and 13 Jbeta primers were used in PCR. Libraries were prepared by immunoSEQ multiplex PCR; TCRdb keeps only in-frame clonotypes and omits some of them. This sample has 130,000 to 150,000 clones, with around 79% found just once. A few counts support this clone. The DNA is left out, because the CDR3 cannot be placed on it with certainty; the CDR3 is given as TCRdb lists it. This TCR was recovered from a man aged 35 to 55 in good health and CMV-seropositive. The chain links TRBV12-1 to TRBJ2-3; the tabulated D call, TRBD1, remains unverified against the DNA. TRBV12-1 is noted as a pseudogene. The source material was PBMCs. This chain's CDR3 is CASSFGSGTDTQYF.